This TCR beta chain was profiled in a study of blood T cell repertoires in COVID-19. CDR1 MNHEY and CDR2 SVGAGI come from the germline V gene. V lost 7 bases to trimming and J lost 1 base, with 11 bases between them. This CDR3 is 14 amino acids long. Clones were read by immunoSEQ multiplex PCR, and TCRdb kept only the in-frame ones, dropping some. The sample yields 300,000 to 400,000 clones, approximately 88% seen once. This clonotype was sampled from a woman aged 30 to 39 with acute COVID-19. Sample: PBMCs or T cells enriched from blood (not recorded which). The chain links TRBV6-5 to TRBJ2-1; unclear D gene. The CDR3 protein is CASIDTGSYNEQFF. For the CDR3, the DNA is TGTGCCAGCATCGACACCGGATCCTACAATGAGCAGTTCTTC.